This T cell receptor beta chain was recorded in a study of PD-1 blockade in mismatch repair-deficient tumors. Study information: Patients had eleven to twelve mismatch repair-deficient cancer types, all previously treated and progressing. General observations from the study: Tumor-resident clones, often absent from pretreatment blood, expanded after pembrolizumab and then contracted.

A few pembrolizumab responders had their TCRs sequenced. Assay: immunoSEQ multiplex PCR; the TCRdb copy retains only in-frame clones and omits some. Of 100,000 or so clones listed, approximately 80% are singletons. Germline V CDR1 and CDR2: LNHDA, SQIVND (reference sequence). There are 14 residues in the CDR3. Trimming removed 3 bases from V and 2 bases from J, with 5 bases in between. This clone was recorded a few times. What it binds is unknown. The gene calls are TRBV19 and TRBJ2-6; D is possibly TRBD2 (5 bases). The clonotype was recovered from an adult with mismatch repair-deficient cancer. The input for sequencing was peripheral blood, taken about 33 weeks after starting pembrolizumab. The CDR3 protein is CASSIGAGANVLTF. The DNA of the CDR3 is TGTGCCAGTAGTATCGGGGCTGGGGCCAACGTCCTGACTTTC.